This T cell receptor (beta chain) was identified during a study of technical replicates of blood from a handful of donors. Using immunoSEQ multiplex PCR, the repertoire was profiled, and TCRdb retains in-frame clones only, with some absent. The top ten clones hold around 0.2% of a sample with 81,000 or so clones, just over 95% of them seen once. Germline CDR1 SGDLS, CDR2 YYNGEE. The CDR3 runs 15 residues. Trimming took off 2 bases at V and 14 bases at J, with 20 bases between the two ends. Sequenced input: T cells isolated from PBMCs. The chain uses TRBV9 and TRBJ1-6, with a possible D match to TRBD1 (6 bases). The sequence was obtained from a human donor in good health. This CDR3 reads CASSVRDTTLRALHF. The CDR3 nucleotides are TGTGCCAGCAGCGTTCGGGACACTACCCTACGGGCCCTCCACTTT.